The clone carrying this TCR beta chain was counted many times. Its antigen is unknown. The data originate from a study of T cells after yellow fever vaccination. Across the whole study: SMART-Seq v4 Ultra Low Input handled preparation of low-cell-number fractions. Study conclusions and caveats: Booster sampling recovered most clones from primary vaccination (96% CD4, roughly 86% CD8). Relatively few clonotypes were ones that appeared in both CD4 and CD8 compartments.

A 5'RACE template-switching step, the method used to make TCR cDNA, added a universal primer site and UMIs. TCRdb called the 5' RACE reads again in MiXCR, with one record for every CDR3 protein. The repertoire holds about 340,000 distinct CDR3 sequences, with roughly 9.4% as singletons. The sequence derives from a man aged 18 to 30 who received the YFV17D yellow fever vaccine. Sequencing used PBMCs, obtained on the day of the first yellow fever vaccination.

CDR3 DNA sequence: TGTGCCAGCAGCTTAGCCATGGAACAGGGAGAGCTGTTTTTT. Translated, it gives CASSLAMEQGELFF. The chain recombines TRBV7-6 with TRBJ2-2, with D possibly TRBD1 on 6 matching bases. Germline V CDR1 and CDR2: SGHVS, FNYEAQ. The CDR3 is 14 amino acids. V shed 0 bases and J shed 11 bases, with 13 bases lying between them.